These 22 T cell receptor beta chains came from one sample sequenced in a study of T cells after yellow fever vaccination. TCRdb independently ran MiXCR on the 5' RACE reads; one entry per CDR3 protein. The repertoire holds about 69,000 distinct CDR3 sequences, with approximately 5% as singletons. Sequencing used CD4+ T cells sorted from PBMCs, obtained about 2 weeks after the first yellow fever vaccination. The receptor set was obtained from a man aged 18-30 years who received the YFV17D yellow fever vaccine.

This clonotype was detected many times. The CDR3 protein is CASSLVLGADTEAFF. The CDR3 nucleotides are TGCGCCAGCAGCTTGGTTTTAGGGGCGGACACTGAAGCTTTCTTT. The chain employs TRBV5-1 and TRBJ1-1, with a weak D call TRBD1 (5 bases). The CDR3 is 15 residues long. Deletions cut 0 bases from V and 3 bases from J, with 12 bases between. Germline assignment: CDR1 SGHRS and CDR2 YFSETQ.

This clonotype appeared many times. V usage is TRBV12-3 or TRBV12-4 and J usage is TRBJ1-1; D may be TRBD1 (6 bases). CDR3 length: 16 residues. V was pared by 5 bases and J by 1 base, with 17 bases between. CDR3 coding DNA: TGTGCCAGCAGTCGAGACCACAGGGTTGGGAACACTGAAGCTTTCTTT. Its protein is CASSRDHRVGNTEAFF.

Of note for this clonotype: A much bigger clone sits one base away, suggesting this may be a read error. V usage is TRBV5-1 and J usage is TRBJ1-3, with no clear D. The CDR3 is 14 residues long. The V gene lost 4 bases and the J gene lost 0 bases, with 8 bases spanning the gap. Germline V lookup: CDR1 SGHRS, CDR2 YFSETQ. For the CDR3, the DNA is TGCGCCAGCAGCGAGGACGTCTCTGGAAACACCATATATTTT. This codes for CASSEDVSGNTIYF.

The sample holds many counts of this clonotype. The V gene is TRBV20-1, the J gene TRBJ2-5; 8 nucleotides align to TRBD2. Germline values: CDR1 DFQATT, CDR2 SNEGSKA (reference sequence). This CDR3 spans 14 amino acids. V was clipped by 5 bases and J by 2 bases; unmatched bases: 7. The CDR3 nucleotides read TGCAGTGCTCCGCGGGGGGCCAGGCAAGAGACCCAGTACTTC. Its protein product is CSAPRGARQETQYF.

The table lists this clonotype with many counts. This rearrangement joins TRBV4-1 to TRBJ1-2; a possible D gene is TRBD1 (5 bases). V shed 6 bases and J shed 5 bases, with 13 bases lying between them. Germline-derived CDR1 and CDR2 are MGHRA and YSYEKL. This CDR3 region has 13 residues. The CDR3, as DNA: TGCGCCAGCAGACAGGACGTCGGATATGGCTACACCTTC. This gives the protein CASRQDVGYGYTF.

This clonotype was picked up many times. V usage is TRBV6-1 and J usage is TRBJ2-3; D may correspond to TRBD1 or TRBD2 (6 bases each). Germline assignment: CDR1 MNHNS and CDR2 SASEGT. V was shortened by 6 bases and J by 0 bases, with 16 bases between the two germline ends. CDR3 size: 16 residues. The CDR3 protein is CASRAYGGLSTDTQYF. In DNA form, the CDR3 reads TGTGCCAGCAGAGCGTACGGGGGCCTTAGCACAGATACGCAGTATTTT.

The table lists this clonotype with many counts. The chain's CDR3 is CSARVPGASYGYTF. The DNA for the CDR3 is TGCAGTGCTAGAGTCCCAGGGGCCTCCTATGGCTACACCTTC. The V call is TRBV20-1, the J call TRBJ1-2; TRBD1 is a possible D gene (6 bases). This CDR3 is 14 amino acids long. Germline CDR1 DFQATT, CDR2 SNEGSKA (reference sequence). The V end lost 1 base, the J end lost 4 bases, and 13 bases lay between the germline ends.

This clonotype occurred many times. The V and J genes are TRBV5-1 and TRBJ2-6; D is undetermined. V was pared by 3 bases and J by 2 bases, with 6 bases between. From germline, CDR1 is SGHRS and CDR2 YFSETQ. The CDR3 has 14 amino acids. CDR3 nucleotides: TGCGCCAGCAGCTGGTTACCTGGGGCCAACGTCCTGACTTTC. This sequence encodes CASSWLPGANVLTF.

This clonotype has a count of ten or more. The V and J genes are TRBV5-4 and TRBJ2-3; 9 nucleotides match TRBD1. Germline CDR1 and CDR2: SGHNT and YYREEE (reference sequence). The CDR3 totals 14 residues. The ends lost 0 bases at V and 6 bases at J; junction bases unmatched: 2. DNA for the CDR3: TGTGCCAGCAGCTTGGGGACAGGGGAGGATACGCAGTATTTT. It is translated as CASSLGTGEDTQYF.

There are many counts of this clonotype. The chain links TRBV28 to TRBJ2-6, with D possibly called TRBD1 or TRBD2 (6 bases each). The V end lost 2 bases, the J end lost 3 bases, and 11 bases lay between the germline ends. Germline V gene sequence: CDR1 MDHEN, CDR2 SYDVKM. CDR3 size: 16 residues. CDR3 region: CASSLRGVGGANVLTF. The CDR3 DNA reads TGTGCCAGCAGTTTAAGGGGGGTTGGTGGGGCCAACGTCCTGACTTTC.

This clonotype was found many times. The chain is built from TRBV6-2 or TRBV6-3 and TRBJ2-2; no definite D call. V was cut by 7 bases and J by 6 bases, with 9 bases left in between. Germline values: CDR1 MNHEY, CDR2 SVGEGT. The CDR3 is 12 residues long. The CDR3 sequence: CASNRSPGELFF. In DNA, the CDR3 is TGTGCCAGCAATCGTAGTCCCGGGGAGCTGTTTTTT.

This clonotype was found many times. The chain couples TRBV2 to TRBJ2-3; 8 bases map to TRBD1. Germline V gives CDR1 SNHLY, CDR2 FYNNEI. There are 18 residues in the CDR3. Trimming removed 7 bases from V and 2 bases from J; junction bases left unmatched: 17. The CDR3 nucleotides read TGTGCCAGCATCGACAGGGGTTCCTCAATCTACAACACAGATACGCAGTATTTT. Protein: CASIDRGSSIYNTDTQYF.

This clonotype was recorded many times. This rearrangement joins TRBV10-3 to TRBJ2-3; D is ambiguous. Germline V gene sequence: CDR1 ENHRY, CDR2 SYGVKD. V lost 5 bases and J lost 5, with 11 bases in between. The CDR3 length is 13 residues. The CDR3 loop reads CAISTTPVDTQYF. The CDR3 DNA reads as TGTGCCATCAGTACGACCCCGGTAGATACGCAGTATTTT.

This clonotype has a count of ten or more. V and J are TRBV27 and TRBJ1-6; 8 bases are a match to TRBD1. CDR3 length: 19 residues. The J segment lost 3 bases and the V segment lost 1 base, leaving 11 bases of the junction unmatched. Germline V gives CDR1 MNHEY, CDR2 SMNVEV (reference sequence). DNA for the CDR3: TGTGCCAGCAGTTTATTGGGCAGGGGGCGTCCAAACTATAATTCACCCCTCCACTTT. Amino acids: CASSLLGRGRPNYNSPLHF.

This clonotype was counted ten times or more. J is TRBJ2-7 and V is TRBV5-1; tentatively, D is TRBD1 (5 bases). The CDR3 runs 14 residues. V lost 4 bases, J lost 6 bases, and 17 bases lay in between. Germline CDR1 reads SGHRS; CDR2 reads YFSETQ. The CDR3 coding sequence is TGCGCCAGCAGCACAGGAAGCAGGGCTCGCGAGCAGTACTTC. Its translation: CASSTGSRAREQYF.

In its sample, this clonotype was seen many times. CDR3 sequence reads: CASSHGRANSPLHF. The CDR3 DNA reads as TGCGCCAGCAGCCATGGACGGGCAAATTCACCCCTCCACTTT. The chain is built from TRBV4-3 and TRBJ1-6; no definite D call. V was cut by 3 bases and J by 7 bases, with 10 bases left in between. CDR1 is LGHNA, CDR2 YSLEER, per germline. The CDR3 extends over 14 amino acids.

This clonotype occurred many times. This chain uses TRBV5-1 with TRBJ1-6; maybe TRBD1 (5 bases). The CDR3 is made up of 15 amino acids. V was shortened by 4 bases and J by 7 bases, with 15 bases between the two germline ends. Germline V gene sequence: CDR1 SGHRS, CDR2 YFSETQ. The CDR3 DNA sequence: TGCGCCAGCAGCATACCGGGACGGGCCAATTCACCCCTCCACTTT. Its translation: CASSIPGRANSPLHF.

This clonotype was seen many times. The junction departs from the called germline gene at one end, perhaps through a read error. The chain couples TRBV7-2 to TRBJ2-2; TRBD1 is a possible D gene (5 bases). CDR1 and CDR2 from the germline V gene are SGHTA and FQGNSA. The CDR3 totals 13 residues. CDR3 nucleotides: TGTGCCAGCACCTTAATAGGGGCCGGGGAGCTGTTTTTT. Its translation is CASTLIGAGELFF.

This clonotype was found many times. The chain combines TRBV7-2 with TRBJ2-1; D is unclear. The V end lost 1 base, the J end lost 6 bases, and 13 bases lay between the germline ends. This CDR3 has 15 residues. From germline, CDR1 is SGHTA and CDR2 FQGNSA. The CDR3 is CASSLGGAMSNEQFF. CDR3 sequence (DNA): TGTGCCAGCAGCTTAGGCGGTGCGATGTCCAATGAGCAGTTCTTC.

The sample holds many counts of this clonotype. The V call is TRBV7-2, the J call TRBJ1-6; TRBD1 agrees at 7 bases. The germline CDR1 and CDR2 sequences are SGHTA and FQGNSA. Losses at the gene ends were 4 bases for V and 3 bases for J; bases not matched to a gene: 6. This CDR3 comprises 16 residues. The CDR3 region is CASSSQGQHYNSPLHF. In DNA form, the CDR3 reads TGTGCCAGCAGCTCGCAGGGACAGCACTATAATTCACCCCTCCACTTT.

This clonotype was found many times. The rearrangement links TRBV4-2 to TRBJ2-5, with D maybe TRBD1 (7 bases). V lost 1 base and J lost 1, with 13 bases in between. There are 16 residues in the CDR3. From germline, CDR1 is LGHNA and CDR2 YNFKEQ. Written as DNA, the CDR3 is TGTGCCAGCAGCCAAGCGAACAGGGGAGGCCAAGAGACCCAGTACTTC. It codes for CASSQANRGGQETQYF.

This clonotype was seen many times. This chain uses TRBV7-8 with TRBJ2-5, with 9 bases that match TRBD1. The germline V gene encodes CDR1 SGHVS and CDR2 FQNEAQ. The CDR3 loop spans 14 amino acids. V trimming: 5 bases; J trimming: 4 bases; junction bases outside the gene matches: 5. The CDR3: CASSLGDRVETQYF. The CDR3 nucleotides are TGTGCCAGCAGCCTAGGGGACAGGGTAGAGACCCAGTACTTC. The full variable domain, in which reference TRBV7-8 and TRBJ2-5 provide the parts outside the CDR3, is GAGVSQSPRYKVAKRGQDVALRCDPISGHVSLFWYQQALGQGPEFLTYFQNEAQLDKSGLPSDRFFAERPEGSVSTLKIQRTQQEDSAVYLCASSLGDRVETQYFGPGTRLLVL.